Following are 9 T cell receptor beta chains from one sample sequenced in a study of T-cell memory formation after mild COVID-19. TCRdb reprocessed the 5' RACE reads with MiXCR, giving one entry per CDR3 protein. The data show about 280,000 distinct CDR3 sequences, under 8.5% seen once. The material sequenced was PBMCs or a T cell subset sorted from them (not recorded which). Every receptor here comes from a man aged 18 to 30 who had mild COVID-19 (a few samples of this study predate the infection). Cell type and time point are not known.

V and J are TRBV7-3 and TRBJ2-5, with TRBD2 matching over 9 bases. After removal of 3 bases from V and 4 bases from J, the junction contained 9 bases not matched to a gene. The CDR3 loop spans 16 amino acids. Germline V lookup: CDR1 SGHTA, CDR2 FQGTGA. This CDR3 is CASSFQGGGAGETQYF. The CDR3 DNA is TGTGCCAGCAGCTTTCAGGGCGGGGGGGCAGGAGAGACCCAGTACTTC.

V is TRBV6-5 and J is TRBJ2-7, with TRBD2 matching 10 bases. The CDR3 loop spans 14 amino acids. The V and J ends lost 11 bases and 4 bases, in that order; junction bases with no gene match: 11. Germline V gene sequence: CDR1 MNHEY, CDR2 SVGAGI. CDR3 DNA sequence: TGTGCCGCTCGGCCGGGACTAGCGTTTTACGAGCAGTACTTC. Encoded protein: CAARPGLAFYEQYF.

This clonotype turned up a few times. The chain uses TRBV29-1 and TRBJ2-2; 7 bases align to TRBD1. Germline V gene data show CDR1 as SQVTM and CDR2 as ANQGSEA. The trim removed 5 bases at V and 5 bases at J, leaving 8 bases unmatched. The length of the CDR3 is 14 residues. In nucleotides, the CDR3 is TGCAGCGTTCGAGATGACAGGGTAACCGGGGAGCTGTTTTTT. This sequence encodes CSVRDDRVTGELFF.

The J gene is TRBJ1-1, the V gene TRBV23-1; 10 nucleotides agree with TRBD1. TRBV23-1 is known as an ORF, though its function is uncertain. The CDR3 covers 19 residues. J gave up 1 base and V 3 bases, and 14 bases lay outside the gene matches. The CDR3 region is CASSHDRGRREFTNTEAFF. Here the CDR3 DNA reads TGCGCCAGCAGTCACGACAGGGGGCGCCGAGAATTTACGAACACTGAAGCTTTCTTT.

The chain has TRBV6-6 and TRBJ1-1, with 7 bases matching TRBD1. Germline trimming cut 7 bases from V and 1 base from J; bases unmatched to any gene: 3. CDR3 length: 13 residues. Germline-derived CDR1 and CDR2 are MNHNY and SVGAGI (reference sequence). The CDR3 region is CASMTGQNTEAFF. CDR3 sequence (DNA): TGTGCCAGCATGACAGGGCAGAACACTGAAGCTTTCTTT.

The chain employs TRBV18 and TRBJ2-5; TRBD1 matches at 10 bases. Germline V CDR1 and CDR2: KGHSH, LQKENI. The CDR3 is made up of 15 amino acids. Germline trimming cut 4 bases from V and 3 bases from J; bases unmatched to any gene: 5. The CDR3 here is CASSQRGTGEETQYF. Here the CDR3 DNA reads TGTGCCAGCTCACAACGAGGGACAGGGGAAGAGACCCAGTACTTC.

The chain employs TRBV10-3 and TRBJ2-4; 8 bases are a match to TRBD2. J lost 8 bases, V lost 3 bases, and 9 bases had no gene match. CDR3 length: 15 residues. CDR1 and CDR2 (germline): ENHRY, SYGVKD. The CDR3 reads CAISDPGGGRDIQYF. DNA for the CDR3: TGTGCCATCAGTGACCCGGGGGGGGGCAGGGACATTCAGTACTTC.

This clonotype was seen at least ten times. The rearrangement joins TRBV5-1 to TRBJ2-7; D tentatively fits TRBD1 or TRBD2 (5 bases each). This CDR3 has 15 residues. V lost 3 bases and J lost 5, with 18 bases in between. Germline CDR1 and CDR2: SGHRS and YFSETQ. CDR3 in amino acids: CASSWGPNAGDEQYF. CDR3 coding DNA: TGCGCCAGCAGCTGGGGACCCAATGCCGGGGACGAGCAGTACTTC.

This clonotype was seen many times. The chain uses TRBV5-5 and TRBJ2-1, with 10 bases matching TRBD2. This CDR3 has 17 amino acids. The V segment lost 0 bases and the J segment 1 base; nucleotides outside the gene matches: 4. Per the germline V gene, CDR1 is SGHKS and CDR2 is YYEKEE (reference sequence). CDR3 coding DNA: TGTGCCAGCAGCTTGGGGACTAGCGGAATTTCCTACAATGAGCAGTTCTTC. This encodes CASSLGTSGISYNEQFF.